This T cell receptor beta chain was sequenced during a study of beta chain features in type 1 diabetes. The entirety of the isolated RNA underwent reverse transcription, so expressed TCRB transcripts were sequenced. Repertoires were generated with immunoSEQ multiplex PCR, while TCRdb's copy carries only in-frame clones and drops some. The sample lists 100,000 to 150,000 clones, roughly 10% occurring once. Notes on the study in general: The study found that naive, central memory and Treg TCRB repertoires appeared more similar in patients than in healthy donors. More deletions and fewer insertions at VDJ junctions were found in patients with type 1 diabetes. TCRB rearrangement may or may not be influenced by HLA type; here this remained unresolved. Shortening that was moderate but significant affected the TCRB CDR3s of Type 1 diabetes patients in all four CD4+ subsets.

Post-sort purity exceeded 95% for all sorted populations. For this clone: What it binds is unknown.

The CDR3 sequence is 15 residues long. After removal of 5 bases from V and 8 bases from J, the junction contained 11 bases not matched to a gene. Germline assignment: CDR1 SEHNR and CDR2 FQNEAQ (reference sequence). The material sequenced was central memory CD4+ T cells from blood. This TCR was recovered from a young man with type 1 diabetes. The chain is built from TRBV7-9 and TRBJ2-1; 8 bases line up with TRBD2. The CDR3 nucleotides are TGTGCCAGCAGCCCGGTCGGGGGGGGGCCCCATGAGCAGTTCTTC. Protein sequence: CASSPVGGGPHEQFF.